Presented here are 7 T cell receptor delta chains from one specimen sequenced in a study of gamma-delta chains in newborns, infants, children (dated by TCRdb to the late 2010s). Sequencing used an Illumina MiSeq. Public reads were reanalyzed in TCRdb with CATT, and rows carrying the same DNA were merged afterwards. The sample yields 3,000 to 3,500 delta-chain clones; 10% were counted once. The leading ten clones occupy roughly 9.6% of the sample. Sequenced: blood. These receptors all come from a child who was a newborn, infant or young child, either healthy, febrile or measles-vaccinated (not recorded which).

This clone has a handful of counts. The TCRdb protein comes from a much larger clone and disagrees with this DNA's translation at residue 9, likely due to a read error; the protein given here is derived from the DNA. The chain joins TRDV2 to TRDJ1, with D tentatively TRDD3 (5 bases). Trimming took off 3 bases at V and 3 bases at J, with 13 bases between the two ends. The CDR3 is 14 amino acids. CDR1 GEAIGNYY and CDR2 EKD come from the germline V gene. In nucleotides, the CDR3 is TGTGCCTGTGACGGAGGGGGGTACGCCGATAAACTCATCTTT. Its translation: CACDGGGYADKLIF.

The rearrangement joins TRDV2 to TRDJ2; a possible D gene is TRDD3 (5 bases). Since TCRdb gives no J gene, matching the DNA to germline was used here to assign it. The length of the CDR3 is 15 residues. Germline assignment: CDR1 GEAIGNYY and CDR2 EKD. Trimming cost V 4 bases and J 7 bases, with 18 bases left between them. DNA for the CDR3: TGTGCCTGTGAGGGAAGTGGGGAGAAGAAAGCACAACTCTTCTTT. It yields the protein CACEGSGEKKAQLFF.

The V and J genes are TRDV2 and TRDJ3, with 9 bases fitting TRDD3. This CDR3 comprises 17 residues. Germline V gives CDR1 GEAIGNYY, CDR2 EKD. V shed 0 bases, J shed 3 bases, and the junction held 2 bases outside the gene matches. The CDR3 loop is CACDTWGIGWDTRQMFF. CDR3 coding DNA: TGTGCCTGTGACACCTGGGGGATAGGCTGGGACACCCGACAGATGTTTTTC.

The V gene was identified as TRDV2, while no J gene was called; no DNA check was done on the table's D call, TRDD3. This CDR3 contains 18 residues. CDR1 GEAIGNYY and CDR2 EKD come from the germline V gene. The CDR3, as DNA: TGTGCCTGTGACGAGGGGGGGGAAATCTCCTGGGACACCCCACACATGTTTTTC. It yields the protein CACDEGGEISWDTPHMFF.

This clone is medium-sized within its sample. Other DNA sequences from this sample encode an identical CDR3 as well. The rearrangement uses TRDV2 and TRDJ3, with TRDD3 matching over 12 bases. V shed 3 bases and J 4 bases; nucleotides not matched to a gene: 3. The CDR3 consists of 17 residues. Germline V gene lookup returns CDR1 GEAIGNYY and CDR2 EKD. The CDR3 nucleotides read TGTGCCTGTGACGTACTGGGGGATACTTGGGACACCCGACAGATGTTTTTC. The encoded protein is CACDVLGDTWDTRQMFF.

By sample share, this clone is medium-sized. CDR3 in DNA: TGTGCCTGTGACAAGGGGGACGATACCGATAAACTCATCTTT. Translating gives CACDKGDDTDKLIF. The chain has TRDV2 and TRDJ1; a weak D match, TRDD3 (6 bases). V lost 2 bases, J lost 2 bases, and 11 bases lay in between. CDR3 size: 14 residues. Looked up from germline, CDR1 is GEAIGNYY and CDR2 is EKD.

On this clone: A much larger clone is a single base away; this may be a read error. This chain joins TRDV2 and TRDJ2; 9 positions match TRDD3. No J gene was available from TCRdb, and it was assigned here by a germline match of the DNA. V was pared by 6 bases and J by 2 bases, with 3 bases of the junction left unmatched. The germline V gene has CDR1 GEAIGNYY and CDR2 EKD. This CDR3 contains 14 residues. The CDR3 sequence is CACTGGYLTAQLFF. Written as DNA, the CDR3 is TGTGCCTGTACGGGGGGATACTTGACAGCACAACTCTTCTTT.